One sample yielded the 30 T cell receptor beta chains listed below, sequenced in a study of T cell responses to AZD1222 COVID-19 vaccine. Profiling relied on immunoSEQ multiplex PCR, and the TCRdb table lists in-frame clones only, not all of them. The repertoire has about 120,000 clones, over 75% of them found once; the top ten carry just under 9.5%. Sequenced material: peripheral blood, taken on day 0 of AZD1222 vaccination. These receptors were taken from an adult in good health.

The J gene is TRBJ1-2, the V gene TRBV7-9; TRBD1 matches at 7 bases. Germline CDR1 reads SEHNR; CDR2 reads FQNEAQ (reference sequence). The CDR3 runs 16 residues. The junction had 12 bases not matched to a gene; V was cut back by 5 bases and J by 3 bases. Here the CDR3 DNA reads TGTGCCAGCAGCGCCTGGGACAGCAATATCGACTATGGCTACACCTTC. It specifies CASSAWDSNIDYGYTF. Looking up the rest from reference TRBV7-9 and TRBJ1-2 gives the full variable domain: DTGVSQNPRHKITKRGQNVTFRCDPISEHNRLYWYRQTLGQGPEFLTYFQNEAQLEKSRLLSDRFSAERPKGSFSTLEIQRTEQGDSAMYLCASSAWDSNIDYGYTFGSGTRLTVV.

The CDR3 DNA sequence: TGTGCCAGCAGCTTGACCCAGGGTCTCGGCTCCTACAATGAGCAGTTCTTC. This codes for CASSLTQGLGSYNEQFF. V gene TRBV7-2 combines with J gene TRBJ2-1, with D possibly being TRBD1 (5 bases). From germline, CDR1 is SGHTA and CDR2 FQGNSA. This CDR3 contains 17 residues. Trimming took 3 bases from V and 0 from J, leaving 15 bases between them.

V usage is TRBV5-6 and J usage is TRBJ2-7; TRBD2 matches at 11 bases. Germline assignment: CDR1 SGHDT and CDR2 YYEEEE. V was clipped by 4 bases and J by 6 bases; unmatched bases: 6. The CDR3 spans 14 residues. The CDR3 DNA reads as TGTGCCAGCAGCATGAATAGCGGGAGGGCCGAGCAGTACTTC. Amino acid sequence: CASSMNSGRAEQYF.

The chain joins TRBV5-8 to TRBJ1-4; 7 nucleotides agree with TRBD1. This CDR3 is 15 amino acids long. The V segment lost 4 bases and the J segment 6 bases; nucleotides outside the gene matches: 9. CDR1 is SGHTS, CDR2 YDEGEE, per germline. CDR3 residues: CASSGYKGADEKLFF. CDR3 DNA sequence: TGTGCCAGCAGCGGCTACAAGGGGGCGGATGAAAAACTGTTTTTT.

The V and J genes are TRBV20-1 and TRBJ2-3, with a possible D match to TRBD1 (6 bases). CDR1 and CDR2 (germline): DFQATT, SNEGSKA (reference sequence). The V gene lost 6 bases and the J gene lost 3 bases, with 13 bases spanning the gap. The CDR3 runs 13 residues. The CDR3 loop is CSASGTSTDTQYF. CDR3 bases: TGCAGTGCCAGTGGGACATCGACAGATACGCAGTATTTT.

The DNA of the CDR3 is TGTGCCAGCAGCCAAGGGGGCGCGGAGGGCTACACCTTC. Translating gives CASSQGGAEGYTF. V is TRBV14 and J is TRBJ1-2; a possible D gene is TRBD1 (5 bases). CDR3 length: 13 residues. Trimming removed 1 base from V and 8 bases from J, with 11 bases in between. The germline V gene encodes CDR1 SGHDN and CDR2 FVKESK.

The chain combines TRBV5-5 with TRBJ1-4; D is uncertain. CDR1 is SGHKS and CDR2 is YYEKEE in the germline V gene (reference sequence). Trimming removed 4 bases at V and 4 bases at J, with 11 bases between. This CDR3 has 14 residues. The DNA for the CDR3 is TGTGCCAGCAGCCCTTGGGGTATTAATGAAAAACTGTTTTTT. As protein: CASSPWGINEKLFF.

The chain links TRBV30 to TRBJ1-2; 7 nucleotides align to TRBD1. CDR1 is GTSNPN and CDR2 is SVGIG in the germline V gene (reference sequence). Losses at the gene ends were 1 base for V and 7 bases for J; bases not matched to a gene: 9. The CDR3 extends over 14 amino acids. The CDR3 DNA reads TGTGCCTGGAGTGGTTTGGAGGGGGCGCGTGGCTACACCTTC. Translation: CAWSGLEGARGYTF.

This chain connects TRBV12-3 or TRBV12-4 to TRBJ1-2, with a possible D match to TRBD1 (6 bases). CDR3 length equals 13 residues. The V and J ends lost 10 bases and 2 bases respectively, with 14 bases between them. CDR3 region: CAIRGETNYGYTF. CDR3 bases: TGTGCCATCAGGGGAGAGACCAACTATGGCTACACCTTC.

The genes are TRBV7-8 and TRBJ1-2, with TRBD1 identical over 7 bases. The germline V gene has CDR1 SGHVS and CDR2 FQNEAQ. V lost 5 bases and J lost 3; bases outside the gene matches: 12. The CDR3 runs to 16 residues. CDR3 coding DNA: TGTGCCAGCAGCCCGGCTTTGGACAGGAGGGACTATGGCTACACCTTC. Protein product: CASSPALDRRDYGYTF.

CDR3 sequence reads: CASSVIGNTEAFF. The CDR3 DNA follows: TGTGCCAGCAGCGTTATAGGGAACACTGAAGCTTTCTTT. The chain employs TRBV7-2 and TRBJ1-1; no firm D call. V lost 5 bases, J lost 1 base, and 8 bases lay in between. Germline V gene data show CDR1 as SGHTA and CDR2 as FQGNSA. The CDR3 is made up of 13 amino acids.

The chain couples TRBV5-4 to TRBJ2-3; D call uncertain. The CDR3 length is 11 residues. The germline gives CDR1 SGHNT, CDR2 YYREEE (reference sequence). V was cut by 2 bases and J by 4 bases, with 2 bases left in between. The CDR3 reads CASSLSDTQYF. CDR3 in DNA: TGTGCCAGCAGCTTATCAGATACGCAGTATTTT.

This rearrangement joins TRBV7-9 to TRBJ1-1, with D uncertain. The CDR3 has 10 amino acids. Germline CDR1 and CDR2: SEHNR and FQNEAQ (reference sequence). Trimming took 8 bases from V and 5 from J, leaving 6 bases between them. Here the CDR3 DNA reads TGTGCCAGCCGTGGAACTGAAGCTTTCTTT. The encoded protein is CASRGTEAFF.

This clone was found a few times. The chain employs TRBV4-2 and TRBJ2-7; TRBD2 agrees at 11 bases. This CDR3 region has 15 residues. Trimming at V came to 5 bases and at J to 2 bases, leaving 5 bases not matched to a gene. Germline lookup yields CDR1 LGHNA and CDR2 YNFKEQ. CDR3 coding DNA: TGTGCCAGCAGCGGAAGGACTAGCGGGCCCTACGAGCAGTACTTC. As protein: CASSGRTSGPYEQYF.

V is TRBV18 and J is TRBJ2-3; the D gene is possibly TRBD2 (6 bases). The germline V gene encodes CDR1 KGHSH and CDR2 LQKENI. CDR3 length: 15 residues. Trimming removed 2 bases from V and 3 bases from J, with 12 bases in between. The CDR3 reads CASSPMDSGTDTQYF. In nucleotides, the CDR3 is TGTGCCAGCTCACCAATGGATAGCGGAACAGATACGCAGTATTTT.

The J gene is TRBJ2-3, the V gene TRBV7-2; 7 positions agree with TRBD2. V shed 4 bases and J 0 bases; nucleotides not matched to a gene: 4. Germline V gives CDR1 SGHTA, CDR2 FQGNSA. The CDR3 is made up of 15 amino acids. The CDR3 loop is CASSSGGYSTDTQYF. The CDR3 bases are TGTGCCAGCAGCTCCGGGGGGTACAGCACAGATACGCAGTATTTT.

CDR3 DNA: TGTGCCAGCAGCTTGTTAGGAGGACGGAACACCGGGGAGCTGTTTTTT. Its protein product is CASSLLGGRNTGELFF. The V call is TRBV5-6, the J call TRBJ2-2; the D gene is possibly TRBD2 (5 bases). CDR3 length: 16 residues. Trimming left V 1 base short and J 1 base short, with 11 bases between. Germline assignment: CDR1 SGHDT and CDR2 YYEEEE. Full variable domain (rest looked up from reference TRBV5-6 and TRBJ2-2): DAGVTQSPTHLIKTRGQQVTLRCSPKSGHDTVSWYQQALGQGPQFIFQYYEEEERQRGNFPDRFSGHQFPNYSSELNVNALLLGDSALYLCASSLLGGRNTGELFFGEGSRLTVL.

CDR3 in amino acids: CASSPNPGQILYGYTF. CDR3 in DNA: TGTGCCAGCAGTCCCAACCCTGGACAGATACTATATGGCTACACCTTC. The chain has TRBV28 and TRBJ1-2; D is possibly TRBD1 (6 bases). Germline CDR1 and CDR2: MDHEN and SYDVKM. V was clipped by 5 bases and J by 5 bases, with 21 bases between them. CDR3 length equals 16 residues.

The chain couples TRBV29-1 to TRBJ1-2, with 7 bases matching TRBD1. J gave up 4 bases and V 2 bases, and 10 bases lay outside the gene matches. The germline V gene has CDR1 SQVTM and CDR2 ANQGSEA. This CDR3 is built from 15 residues. CDR3 loop: CSVEWVGRQGYGYTF. In DNA form, the CDR3 reads TGCAGCGTTGAATGGGTAGGACGACAGGGCTATGGCTACACCTTC.

The V gene is TRBV7-2, the J gene TRBJ2-3; perhaps D is TRBD1 or TRBD2 (5 bases each). V was cut by 1 base and J by 3 bases, with 17 bases left in between. This CDR3 contains 17 residues. In germline, CDR1 is SGHTA, CDR2 FQGNSA. This chain's CDR3 is CASSLGIDSGGTDTQYF. As DNA, the CDR3 is TGTGCCAGCAGCTTAGGGATTGACAGCGGTGGAACAGATACGCAGTATTTT.

This clone was counted a few times. The rearrangement joins TRBV27 to TRBJ2-7; TRBD1 agrees at 8 bases. After removal of 6 bases from V and 7 bases from J, the junction contained 17 bases not matched to a gene. The V gene's germline CDR1 is MNHEY and CDR2 SMNVEV (reference sequence). The CDR3 is 16 amino acids. CDR3 nucleotide sequence: TGTGCCAGCAGCCTGACCAGGTACCAGGGGGCTAGGGAGCAGTACTTC. This gives the protein CASSLTRYQGAREQYF.

This clone was picked up one time. The chain uses TRBV7-3 and TRBJ2-1; no clear D gene. V lost 2 bases and J 0 bases, leaving 8 bases between the germline ends. The germline CDR1 and CDR2 sequences are SGHTA and FQGTGA. The CDR3 covers 15 residues. The CDR3 region is CASSLYGDSYNEQFF. In nucleotides, the CDR3 is TGTGCCAGCAGCTTATACGGTGACTCCTACAATGAGCAGTTCTTC.

The chain is built from TRBV4-3 and TRBJ2-1; the D gene is possibly TRBD2 (6 bases). The CDR3 is 16 residues long. Trimming took off 0 bases at V and 4 bases at J, with 13 bases between the two ends. Germline V gene data show CDR1 as LGHNA and CDR2 as YSLEER. The DNA for the CDR3 is TGCGCCAGCAGCCAAGATCCTAGCGAACCTTACAATGAGCAGTTCTTC. Translated: CASSQDPSEPYNEQFF.

CDR3 in DNA: TGTGCCAGCAGTTTTCCCCAGTTAACAGGGGAAGAGCAGTACTTC. Translating it yields CASSFPQLTGEEQYF. This chain connects TRBV28 to TRBJ2-7; 7 nucleotides agree with TRBD1. This CDR3 has 15 amino acids. The V gene end was trimmed by 3 bases and the J gene end by 7 bases; junction bases not matched to a gene: 12. The germline V gene has CDR1 MDHEN and CDR2 SYDVKM.

The rearrangement links TRBV11-3 to TRBJ1-1; D uncertain. The CDR3 length is 14 residues. Trimming removed 1 base at V and 4 bases at J, with 10 bases between. Germline loops: CDR1 SGHNT, CDR2 YENEEA. CDR3 sequence reads: CASSLAGGLTEAFF. In DNA form, the CDR3 reads TGTGCCAGCAGCTTAGCGGGAGGGCTCACTGAAGCTTTCTTT.

This clone showed up just a few times. The chain carries TRBV19 and TRBJ1-5; D is uncertain. V shed 3 bases and J shed 6 bases, with 18 bases lying between them. The CDR3 has 16 residues. CDR1 is LNHDA, CDR2 SQIVND, per germline (reference sequence). The CDR3 protein is CASSIWTFGKSQPQHF. The DNA for the CDR3 is TGTGCCAGTAGTATTTGGACCTTCGGCAAAAGTCAGCCCCAGCATTTT.

This clone was detected a few times. This sequence joins TRBV7-9 and TRBJ2-3; no clear D gene. Germline V lookup: CDR1 SEHNR, CDR2 FQNEAQ (reference sequence). This CDR3 comprises 13 residues. V lost 1 base to trimming and J lost 3 bases, with 5 bases between them. The CDR3 sequence: CASSLGRTDTQYF. As DNA, the CDR3 is TGTGCCAGCAGCTTAGGTCGAACAGATACGCAGTATTTT.

The J gene is TRBJ1-2, the V gene TRBV6-2 or TRBV6-3; D is perhaps TRBD1 (6 bases). Germline V lookup: CDR1 MNHEY, CDR2 SVGEGT. Trimming pared 6 bases from V and 5 bases from J, leaving 25 bases between. The CDR3 extends over 17 amino acids. CDR3 sequence (DNA): TGTGCCAGCAGCCGGATCGGCTACGGGGGCGAAGTATATGGCTACACCTTC. This sequence encodes CASSRIGYGGEVYGYTF.

J is TRBJ1-3 and V is TRBV7-9; D is unresolved. There are 15 residues in the CDR3. Deletions cut 1 base from V and 4 bases from J, with 11 bases between. Germline V lookup: CDR1 SEHNR, CDR2 FQNEAQ (reference sequence). The CDR3 region has the DNA TGTGCCAGCAGCTTAGATGGGTTGGCGGGAAACACCATATATTTT. It is translated as CASSLDGLAGNTIYF.

The chain links TRBV7-9 to TRBJ2-2; 10 nucleotides align to TRBD2. The CDR3 runs to 15 residues. V dropped 5 bases and J dropped 6; count of bases not matched to a gene: 6. The germline V gene encodes CDR1 SEHNR and CDR2 FQNEAQ (reference sequence). DNA for the CDR3: TGTGCCAGCAGCCTGACTAGCGGGCGTCCCGGGGAGCTGTTTTTT. It codes for CASSLTSGRPGELFF.